The 29 T cell receptor beta chains presented below share a single source sample, sequenced in a study of T cell repertoires in ileal Crohn's disease (dated by TCRdb to the late 2010s). The library relied on the immunoSEQ multiplex PCR assay. The immuneACCESS repertoire file appears here via TCRdb, limited to in-frame rearrangements. These files lack a portion of the clones; in checked studies, under half of the deficit traces to unresolved V genes, and the cause of the others is not known. This sample gives about 5,000 clones in total; about 81% of them show up just once. The biggest ten clones account for approximately 5.9% of the sample. The sequencing input was ileal tissue. The receptors were gathered from an adult with Crohn's disease.

The rearrangement links TRBV5-1 to TRBJ2-7, with TRBD2 identical over 9 bases. The CDR3 runs to 14 residues. J was trimmed by 5 bases and V by 0 bases; bases with no gene match: 3. Germline assignment: CDR1 SGHRS and CDR2 YFSETQ. The CDR3 protein is CASSLASGEDEQYF. CDR3 bases: TGCGCCAGCAGCTTGGCTAGCGGGGAGGACGAGCAGTACTTC. The whole variable domain, remainder taken from reference TRBV5-1 and TRBJ2-7, is KAGVTQTPRYLIKTRGQQVTLSCSPISGHRSVSWYQQTPGQGLQFLFEYFSETQRNKGNFPGRFSGRQFSNSRSEMNVSTLELGDSALYLCASSLASGEDEQYFGPGTRLTVT.

The genes are TRBV7-8 and TRBJ2-7, with 8 bases that match TRBD1. J gave up 7 bases and V 5 bases, and 7 bases lay outside the gene matches. The CDR3 totals 13 residues. CDR1 SGHVS and CDR2 FQNEAQ come from the germline V gene. In DNA, the CDR3 is TGTGCCAGCAGCGCAGGGACAGGAAAAGAGCAGTACTTC. It encodes CASSAGTGKEQYF.

The J gene is TRBJ2-1, the V gene TRBV11-3; possible D gene TRBD1, 5 bases. V was shortened by 1 base and J by 7 bases, with 5 bases between the two germline ends. CDR3 length: 12 residues. Germline V lookup: CDR1 SGHNT, CDR2 YENEEA. The CDR3 region has the DNA TGTGCCAGCAGCTTAGGGACAAATGAGCAGTTCTTC. Encoded protein: CASSLGTNEQFF.

There are a few counts of this clone. V and J are TRBV19 and TRBJ2-7, with a tentative D call TRBD1 (6 bases). Per germline, CDR1 LNHDA and CDR2 SQIVND (reference sequence). The CDR3 spans 15 residues. Trimming pared 7 bases from V and 3 bases from J, leaving 19 bases between. The CDR3 sequence is CASTPGMRGGYEQYF. The CDR3 bases are TGTGCCAGTACCCCTGGGATGAGAGGGGGCTACGAGCAGTACTTC.

J is TRBJ1-2 and V is TRBV7-2, with D possibly being TRBD1 (6 bases). The CDR3 sequence is 14 residues long. The germline V and J ends were trimmed by 0 bases and 4 bases, with 9 bases remaining between them. CDR1 is SGHTA and CDR2 is FQGNSA in the germline V gene. CDR3: CASSLATGPYGYTF. CDR3 in DNA: TGTGCCAGCAGCTTAGCGACAGGCCCCTATGGCTACACCTTC. The variable domain in full, with the rest retrieved from reference TRBV7-2 and TRBJ1-2, is GAGVSQSPSNKVTEKGKDVELRCDPISGHTALYWYRQSLGQGLEFLIYFQGNSAPDKSGLPSDRFSAERTGGSVSTLTIQRTQQEDSAVYLCASSLATGPYGYTFGSGTRLTVV.

This clone appeared once. This chain uses TRBV19 with TRBJ1-2, with 7 bases identical to TRBD1. The germline V gene has CDR1 LNHDA and CDR2 SQIVND (reference sequence). The CDR3 sequence is 15 residues long. With V trimmed by 3 bases and J by 4 bases, 8 bases remained unmatched. The CDR3 region is CASSIGDRATYGYTF. The CDR3 coding sequence is TGTGCCAGTAGTATTGGCGACAGGGCTACCTATGGCTACACCTTC.

The chain recombines TRBV19 with TRBJ1-2, with 9 bases aligning to TRBD1. Trimming took 5 bases from V and 13 from J; bases not matched to a gene: 17. This CDR3 spans 15 amino acids. Germline V gene sequence: CDR1 LNHDA, CDR2 SQIVND (reference sequence). The CDR3 nucleotides are TGTGCCAGTAGTCTTTACCCCGGGACAGGGACTGCCCCCACCTTC. It yields the protein CASSLYPGTGTAPTF.

V usage is TRBV23-1 and J usage is TRBJ2-5, with a tentative D call TRBD1 (6 bases). TRBV23-1 is recorded as an ORF, its role being uncertain. V lost 4 bases, J lost 1 base, and 10 bases lay in between. This CDR3 is 14 amino acids long. The CDR3 sequence is CASSLEGVQETQYF. CDR3 nucleotides: TGCGCCAGCAGTCTCGAGGGGGTCCAAGAGACCCAGTACTTC.

The chain recombines TRBV6-6 with TRBJ1-2, with 7 bases lining up with TRBD1. Trimming took 2 bases from V and 8 from J; bases not matched to a gene: 2. This CDR3 has 12 amino acids. CDR1 is MNHNY, CDR2 SVGAGI, per germline (reference sequence). The CDR3 sequence is CASSYRTGGYTF. DNA of the CDR3: TGTGCCAGCAGTTACCGGACAGGCGGCTACACCTTC.

The CDR3 protein is CAWSLGGYGYTF. CDR3 nucleotide sequence: TGTGCCTGGAGTTTAGGGGGATACGGCTACACCTTC. V usage is TRBV30 and J usage is TRBJ1-2; TRBD1 might be the D (6 bases). The CDR3 length is 12 residues. The V end lost 2 bases, the J end lost 8 bases, and 12 bases lay between the germline ends. Germline CDR1 reads GTSNPN; CDR2 reads SVGIG (reference sequence).

This sequence joins TRBV28 and TRBJ1-1; D unresolved. The germline gives CDR1 MDHEN, CDR2 SYDVKM. This CDR3 comprises 11 residues. V gave up 8 bases and J gave up 9 bases, with 13 bases separating them. CDR3 bases: TGTGCCAGCCATCATACCGGTCAAGCTTTCTTT. As protein: CASHHTGQAFF. Full variable domain (missing parts from reference TRBV28 and TRBJ1-1): DVKVTQSSRYLVKRTGEKVFLECVQDMDHENMFWYRQDPGLGLRLIYFSYDVKMKEKGDIPEGYSVSREKKERFSLILESASTNQTSMYLCASHHTGQAFFGQGTRLTVV.

The rearrangement joins TRBV30 to TRBJ1-5; 7 positions agree with TRBD1. Germline V gene lookup returns CDR1 GTSNPN and CDR2 SVGIG (reference sequence). Trimming took 2 bases from V and 7 from J; bases not matched to a gene: 5. This CDR3 is built from 13 residues. Here the CDR3 reads CAWSPQGKQPQHF. The CDR3 DNA sequence: TGTGCCTGGAGTCCACAGGGGAAACAGCCCCAGCATTTT.

This chain joins TRBV18 and TRBJ1-1; 8 bases align to TRBD1. The V segment lost 2 bases and the J segment 3 bases; nucleotides outside the gene matches: 2. The CDR3 is 14 amino acids. The germline V gene encodes CDR1 KGHSH and CDR2 LQKENI. CDR3 residues: CASSPNRGDTEAFF. The CDR3 DNA follows: TGTGCCAGCTCACCAAACAGGGGGGACACTGAAGCTTTCTTT. Drawing the rest from reference TRBV18 and TRBJ1-1, the complete variable domain is NAGVMQNPRHLVRRRGQEARLRCSPMKGHSHVYWYRQLPEEGLKFMVYLQKENIIDESGMPKERFSAEFPKEGPSILRIQQVVRGDSAAYFCASSPNRGDTEAFFGQGTRLTVV.

This clone was detected only a few times. The gene calls are TRBV19 and TRBJ2-1; a possible D gene is TRBD2 (7 bases). Between the trimmed V and J ends, which lost 5 bases and 3 bases, there was a span of 17 bases. Germline CDR1 LNHDA, CDR2 SQIVND (reference sequence). This CDR3 comprises 16 residues. The CDR3 loop is CASSPGGGGYYNEQFF. In nucleotides, the CDR3 is TGTGCCAGTAGTCCCGGGGGCGGGGGATACTACAATGAGCAGTTCTTC.

This clone was counted between two and nine times. The chain is built from TRBV10-2 and TRBJ1-1; D is unresolved. Germline-derived CDR1 and CDR2 are WSHSY and SAAADI. Trimming removed 3 bases at V and 3 bases at J, with 2 bases between. There are 11 residues in the CDR3. The CDR3 protein is CASSDDTEAFF. As DNA, the CDR3 is TGCGCCAGCAGTGACGACACTGAAGCTTTCTTT.

This chain links TRBV28 with TRBJ1-1; 7 bases fit TRBD1. V dropped 4 bases and J dropped 0; count of bases not matched to a gene: 8. This CDR3 spans 16 amino acids. Germline loops: CDR1 MDHEN, CDR2 SYDVKM. In nucleotides, the CDR3 is TGTGCCAGCAGTTCCGACAGGGCCCCCATGAACACTGAAGCTTTCTTT. The encoded protein is CASSSDRAPMNTEAFF.

The chain has TRBV5-1 and TRBJ2-3; TRBD2 aligns across 13 bases. The ends lost 4 bases at V and 3 bases at J; junction bases unmatched: 8. Germline CDR1 reads SGHRS; CDR2 reads YFSETQ. The CDR3 extends over 17 amino acids. CDR3 sequence reads: CASSLWTSGGLTDTQYF. CDR3 bases: TGCGCCAGCAGCCTCTGGACTAGCGGGGGCCTAACAGATACGCAGTATTTT.

This clone was counted a few times. The chain carries TRBV6-6 and TRBJ1-2; D uncertain. The CDR3 consists of 13 residues. Germline V gene lookup returns CDR1 MNHNY and CDR2 SVGAGI (reference sequence). Trimming cost V 6 bases and J 10 bases, with 18 bases left between them. The CDR3 sequence is CASRTTFAGVYTF. The CDR3 nucleotides are TGTGCCAGCAGGACCACCTTCGCAGGCGTCTACACCTTC.

This clone was seen only once. This chain connects TRBV5-1 to TRBJ1-3, with 7 bases lining up with TRBD1. The CDR3 has 16 amino acids. J lost 0 bases, V lost 0 bases, and 3 bases had no gene match. Germline CDR1 SGHRS, CDR2 YFSETQ. The CDR3 sequence is CASSLDRGPSGNTIYF. As DNA, the CDR3 is TGCGCCAGCAGCTTGGACAGGGGCCCCTCTGGAAACACCATATATTTT.

V usage is TRBV27 and J usage is TRBJ2-7, with a tentative D call TRBD2 (5 bases). Germline V gene lookup returns CDR1 MNHEY and CDR2 SMNVEV (reference sequence). This CDR3 has 14 residues. V was trimmed by 4 bases and J by 0 bases, leaving 10 bases between them. The DNA of the CDR3 is TGTGCCAGCAGTTGGAGGTGGAGCTCCTACGAGCAGTACTTC. Its translation is CASSWRWSSYEQYF.

The J gene is TRBJ1-2, the V gene TRBV4-1; possible D gene TRBD1, 5 bases. Trimming took 4 bases from V and 8 from J, leaving 17 bases between them. This CDR3 is 14 amino acids long. Germline lookup yields CDR1 MGHRA and CDR2 YSYEKL. The CDR3 reads CASSPQGGARGYTF. The CDR3 DNA follows: TGCGCCAGCAGCCCCCAAGGAGGGGCGCGCGGCTACACCTTC.

The rearrangement uses TRBV5-6 and TRBJ1-2; no firm D call. This CDR3 is 15 amino acids long. Trimming took 4 bases from V and 2 from J, leaving 15 bases between them. Germline V gene sequence: CDR1 SGHDT, CDR2 YYEEEE. CDR3 sequence reads: CASSPVEAENYGYTF. In DNA form, the CDR3 reads TGTGCCAGCAGCCCTGTGGAGGCGGAGAACTATGGCTACACCTTC.

The chain is built from TRBV12-2 and TRBJ1-6. TRBV12-2 has pseudogene status. The CDR3 consists of 15 residues. In DNA form, the CDR3 reads TGTGCAAGTCGCTTCCAGCGGGACGCTGGTTCACCCCTCCACTTT. This encodes CASRFQRDAGSPLHF.

The DNA of the CDR3 is TGTGCCAGCAGCTCGACTCCTACGGACATGAACACTGAAGCTTTCTTT. Its translation is CASSSTPTDMNTEAFF. The V and J genes are TRBV7-9 and TRBJ1-1; tentatively, D is TRBD1 (5 bases). The CDR3 has 16 residues. The germline V and J ends were trimmed by 4 bases and 0 bases, with 15 bases remaining between them. Germline lookup yields CDR1 SEHNR and CDR2 FQNEAQ (reference sequence).

This chain links TRBV28 with TRBJ2-5; 7 bases are a match to TRBD2. V lost 2 bases, J lost 2 bases, and 2 bases stayed unmatched. CDR1 is MDHEN and CDR2 is SYDVKM in the germline V gene. CDR3 length: 14 amino acids. CDR3 amino acids: CASSLGGVQETQYF. The CDR3 nucleotides are TGTGCCAGCAGTTTAGGGGGGGTTCAAGAGACCCAGTACTTC.

The rearrangement links TRBV14 to TRBJ2-1, with TRBD2 matching over 9 bases. V lost 3 bases and J lost 3; bases outside the gene matches: 9. Germline-derived CDR1 and CDR2 are SGHDN and FVKESK. The CDR3 sequence is 17 residues long. CDR3 loop: CASSHGGGVPLYNEQFF. CDR3 coding DNA: TGTGCCAGCAGCCACGGCGGGGGGGTACCCCTCTACAATGAGCAGTTCTTC. The full variable domain, in which reference TRBV14 and TRBJ2-1 provide the parts outside the CDR3, is EAGVTQFPSHSVIEKGQTVTLRCDPISGHDNLYWYRRVMGKEIKFLLHFVKESKQDESGMPNNRFLAERTGGTYSTLKVQPAELEDSGVYFCASSHGGGVPLYNEQFFGPGTRLTVL.

The rearrangement links TRBV29-1 to TRBJ1-2; D is ambiguous. V was pared by 3 bases and J by 4 bases, with 21 bases between. The V gene's germline CDR1 is SQVTM and CDR2 ANQGSEA. The CDR3 runs 16 residues. The CDR3 loop reads CSVEPLGGFESYGYTF. The CDR3 bases are TGCAGCGTTGAGCCCCTCGGAGGGTTTGAGAGCTATGGCTACACCTTC.

By sample fraction, this clone is large (0.1 to 1%). The rearrangement uses TRBV28 and TRBJ2-7; tentatively, D is TRBD2 (7 bases). CDR3 length: 13 residues. The V and J ends lost 3 bases and 5 bases respectively, with 11 bases between them. Germline V gene data show CDR1 as MDHEN and CDR2 as SYDVKM. As DNA, the CDR3 is TGTGCCAGCAGTTTGCGGGGGCCCAACGAGCAGTACTTC. Its protein is CASSLRGPNEQYF.

This chain connects TRBV19 to TRBJ2-2; no firm D call. Between the trimmed V and J ends, which lost 7 bases and 1 base, there was a span of 16 bases. Germline V gene sequence: CDR1 LNHDA, CDR2 SQIVND (reference sequence). This CDR3 region has 16 residues. The CDR3 DNA sequence: TGTGCCAGTAACATGCCCAGGAATAAGAACACCGGGGAGCTGTTTTTT. This encodes CASNMPRNKNTGELFF.